These 16 T cell receptor beta chains were all obtained from the same sample, sequenced in a study of identical twins. Via MiXCR, TCRdb re-called the 5' RACE reads, giving one row per CDR3 protein. The table includes under 300,000 distinct CDR3 sequences, roughly 13% detected once. This sample also appeared in a second study, on yellow fever vaccine responses in identical twins.

The sample taken for sequencing was memory (CD45RO+) T cells sorted from blood. These receptors were taken from a woman under 30 in good health.

This clonotype came up a few times. The chain has TRBV11-3 and TRBJ2-3; D is unresolved. There are 16 residues in the CDR3. Germline values: CDR1 SGHNT, CDR2 YENEEA. The V and J ends lost 1 base and 2 bases respectively, with 13 bases between them. CDR3 protein: CASSLGLRTLTDTQYF. CDR3 nucleotides: TGTGCCAGCAGCTTAGGTCTCCGAACCCTCACAGATACGCAGTATTTT.

Only a few counts were recorded for this clonotype. This chain links TRBV15 with TRBJ2-3; no clear D gene. CDR3 length: 14 residues. Germline V CDR1 and CDR2: LNHNV, YYDKDF (reference sequence). V lost 6 bases and J lost 2, with 12 bases in between. The CDR3 bases are TGTGCCACCAGTCAGACTGTAAACACAGATACGCAGTATTTT. The encoded protein is CATSQTVNTDTQYF.

The rearrangement uses TRBV20-1 and TRBJ2-5; 7 positions agree with TRBD1. There are 16 residues in the CDR3. V was pared by 4 bases and J by 3 bases, with 14 bases of the junction left unmatched. Germline-derived CDR1 and CDR2 are DFQATT and SNEGSKA (reference sequence). The CDR3: CSATRLGRGFEETQYF. The CDR3 nucleotides are TGCAGTGCTACCCGCCTCGGCAGGGGGTTCGAAGAGACCCAGTACTTC.

The table lists this clonotype with a count of one. The CDR3 loop reads CASSFQREDEQYF. The CDR3 bases are TGTGCCAGCAGCTTCCAGCGGGAGGACGAGCAGTACTTC. The chain employs TRBV5-4 and TRBJ2-7; 9 bases match TRBD2. J gave up 5 bases and V 2 bases, and 2 bases lay outside the gene matches. CDR1 SGHNT and CDR2 YYREEE come from the germline V gene (reference sequence). This CDR3 is 13 amino acids long.

This clonotype was observed a handful of times. The V call is TRBV3-1, the J call TRBJ2-3; D is possibly TRBD2 (6 bases). CDR1 and CDR2 from the germline V gene are LGHDT and YNNKEL (reference sequence). This CDR3 comprises 16 residues. V was clipped by 6 bases and J by 0 bases, with 16 bases between them. Here the CDR3 reads CASRSYSGRSTDTQYF. CDR3 sequence (DNA): TGTGCCAGCAGATCCTATAGCGGCAGGAGCACAGATACGCAGTATTTT.

This clonotype was counted at least ten times. The CDR3 is CAWSGTSRFYEQYF. DNA for the CDR3: TGTGCCTGGAGTGGGACTAGCAGATTCTACGAGCAGTACTTC. The chain has TRBV30 and TRBJ2-7, with TRBD2 identical over 8 bases. Germline-derived CDR1 and CDR2 are GTSNPN and SVGIG (reference sequence). V dropped 1 base and J dropped 3; count of bases not matched to a gene: 5. The CDR3 is 14 amino acids.

This rearrangement joins TRBV6-2 or TRBV6-3 to TRBJ1-5; possibly TRBD1 for D (5 bases). V lost 6 bases and J lost 4, with 13 bases in between. Germline lookup yields CDR1 MNHEY and CDR2 SVGEGT. The CDR3 extends over 14 amino acids. In DNA form, the CDR3 reads TGTGCCAGCAGCTATGACGGGGGGAATCAGCCCCAGCATTTT. Its protein is CASSYDGGNQPQHF.

The sample holds a few counts of this clonotype. The rearrangement uses TRBV20-1 and TRBJ1-1; D not certain. The V and J ends lost 6 bases and 1 base respectively, with 9 bases between them. Germline V gene lookup returns CDR1 DFQATT and CDR2 SNEGSKA (reference sequence). The CDR3 is 12 residues long. CDR3 sequence: CSAQQRNTEAFF. CDR3 bases: TGCAGTGCGCAACAGAGGAACACTGAAGCTTTCTTT.

This clonotype was detected many times. Germline and junction disagree at one end, which may indicate a read error. The chain recombines TRBV6-1 with TRBJ1-3; D not certain. Germline CDR1 reads MNHNS; CDR2 reads SASEGT. This CDR3 is built from 19 residues. The CDR3 is CASSQLLDVTDDSGNTIYF. The DNA for the CDR3 is TGTGCCAGCAGCCAATTGTTGGACGTGACTGACGACTCTGGAAACACTATATATTTT.

The V and J genes are TRBV28 and TRBJ1-2; a weak D match, TRBD1 (5 bases). This CDR3 is built from 11 residues. Germline-derived CDR1 and CDR2 are MDHEN and SYDVKM. The CDR3 DNA is TGTGCTATTTTAGGGGTCGATGGCTACACCTTC. The encoded protein is CAILGVDGYTF.

This clonotype has just a few counts. The chain has TRBV28 and TRBJ2-5, with D possibly TRBD1 on 5 matching bases. V was clipped by 7 bases and J by 5 bases, with 26 bases between them. Germline CDR1 and CDR2: MDHEN and SYDVKM. This CDR3 is 17 amino acids long. The CDR3, as DNA: TGTGCCAGCACTGTCCAAACCGGGCCAATGGGGCAGGAGACCCAGTACTTC. It translates to CASTVQTGPMGQETQYF.

This clonotype was seen ten or more times. The chain employs TRBV4-3 and TRBJ2-1; 11 positions agree with TRBD2. Germline CDR1 is LGHNA and CDR2 is YSLEER. V shed 2 bases and J 5 bases; nucleotides not matched to a gene: 2. This CDR3 has 15 residues. CDR3 in DNA: TGCGCCAGCAGCCAAAGGGGACTAGCGGACAATGAGCAGTTCTTC. The encoded protein is CASSQRGLADNEQFF.

V usage is TRBV7-2 and J usage is TRBJ2-7, with no clear D. The V gene's germline CDR1 is SGHTA and CDR2 FQGNSA. V was cut by 4 bases and J by 4 bases, with 14 bases left in between. The CDR3 has 14 amino acids. The CDR3: CASSSNPGPYEQYF. CDR3 nucleotides: TGTGCCAGCAGCTCAAACCCCGGACCTTACGAGCAGTACTTC.

This clonotype was seen many times. J is TRBJ2-7 and V is TRBV29-1; 8 bases match TRBD1. The CDR3 runs to 13 residues. Germline trimming cut 7 bases from V and 2 bases from J; bases unmatched to any gene: 7. Per the germline V gene, CDR1 is SQVTM and CDR2 is ANQGSEA. The CDR3 loop is CSAATGEPYEQYF. In DNA form, the CDR3 reads TGCAGCGCCGCGACAGGGGAGCCCTACGAGCAGTACTTC.

The chain is built from TRBV7-6 and TRBJ2-1; 8 bases fit TRBD1. CDR3 length equals 16 residues. With V trimmed by 1 base and J by 9 bases, 11 bases remained unmatched. Germline values: CDR1 SGHVS, CDR2 FNYEAQ. The CDR3 DNA reads as TGTGCCAGCAGCTTAGAAAGACAGGGGATGAATTCTGAGCAGTTCTTC. It encodes CASSLERQGMNSEQFF.

This clonotype has a handful of counts. The chain employs TRBV5-5 and TRBJ2-3, with 7 bases matching TRBD2. V lost 1 base and J lost 4; bases outside the gene matches: 3. CDR1 and CDR2 (germline): SGHKS, YYEKEE (reference sequence). This CDR3 has 14 residues. The CDR3 region is CASSLIREADTQYF. For the CDR3, the DNA is TGTGCCAGCAGCTTGATCCGGGAGGCAGATACGCAGTATTTT.